The clone carrying this T cell receptor beta chain came up a few times. From the PCR reads, TCRdb called clonotypes with MiXCR, one entry per CDR3 protein. The data hold about 76,000 distinct CDR3 sequences, with 51% observed a single time. This record belongs to a study of CDR3 diversity in severe acne. Source material: blood. The TCR sequence derives from a male donor in good health, without acne.

The CDR3 DNA reads TGTGCCAGCACCTCTTGGACAGAAGGGACTGAAGCTTTCTTT. Encoded protein: CASTSWTEGTEAFF. The genes are TRBV2 and TRBJ1-1; D is possibly TRBD1 (6 bases). V was shortened by 7 bases and J by 5 bases, with 17 bases between the two germline ends. This CDR3 is 14 amino acids long. Per germline, CDR1 SNHLY and CDR2 FYNNEI.